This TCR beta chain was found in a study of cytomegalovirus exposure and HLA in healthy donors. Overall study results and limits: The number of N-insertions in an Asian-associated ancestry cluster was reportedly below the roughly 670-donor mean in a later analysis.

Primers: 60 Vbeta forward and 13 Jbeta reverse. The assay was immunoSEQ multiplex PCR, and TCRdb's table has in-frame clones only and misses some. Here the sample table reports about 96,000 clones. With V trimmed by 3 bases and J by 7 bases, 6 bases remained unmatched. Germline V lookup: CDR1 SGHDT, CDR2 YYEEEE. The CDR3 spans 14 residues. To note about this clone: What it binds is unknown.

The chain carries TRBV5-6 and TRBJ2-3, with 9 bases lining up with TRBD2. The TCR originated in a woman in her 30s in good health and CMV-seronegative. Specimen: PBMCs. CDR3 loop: CASSSGTSSYTQYF. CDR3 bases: TGTGCCAGCAGCTCCGGGACTAGCTCTTATACGCAGTATTTT.